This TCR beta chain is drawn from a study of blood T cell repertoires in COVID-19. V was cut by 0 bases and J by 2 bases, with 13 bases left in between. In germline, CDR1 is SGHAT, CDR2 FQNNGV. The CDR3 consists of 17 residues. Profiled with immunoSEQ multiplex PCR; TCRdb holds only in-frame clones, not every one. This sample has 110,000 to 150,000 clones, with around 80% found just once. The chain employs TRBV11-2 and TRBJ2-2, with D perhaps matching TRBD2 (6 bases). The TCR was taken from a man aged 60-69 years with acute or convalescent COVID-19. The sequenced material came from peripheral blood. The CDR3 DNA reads TGTGCCAGCAGCTTAGATCTTATAGGGACTAACACCGGGGAGCTGTTTTTT. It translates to CASSLDLIGTNTGELFF.